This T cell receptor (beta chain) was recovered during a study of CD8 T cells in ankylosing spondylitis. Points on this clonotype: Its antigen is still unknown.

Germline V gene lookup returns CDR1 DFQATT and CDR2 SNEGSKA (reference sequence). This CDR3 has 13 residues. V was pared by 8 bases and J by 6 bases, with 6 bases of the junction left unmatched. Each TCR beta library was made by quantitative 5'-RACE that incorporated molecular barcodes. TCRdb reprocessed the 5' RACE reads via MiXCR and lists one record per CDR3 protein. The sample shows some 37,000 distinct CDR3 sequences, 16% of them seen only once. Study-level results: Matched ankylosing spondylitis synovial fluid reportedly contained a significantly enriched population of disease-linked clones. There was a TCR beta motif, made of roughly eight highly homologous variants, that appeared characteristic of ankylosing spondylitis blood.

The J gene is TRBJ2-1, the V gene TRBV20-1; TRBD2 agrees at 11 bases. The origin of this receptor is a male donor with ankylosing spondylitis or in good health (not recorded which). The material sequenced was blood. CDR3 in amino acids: CSLAGGGGNEQFF. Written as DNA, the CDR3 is TGCAGTCTAGCGGGAGGTGGGGGCAATGAGCAGTTCTTC.